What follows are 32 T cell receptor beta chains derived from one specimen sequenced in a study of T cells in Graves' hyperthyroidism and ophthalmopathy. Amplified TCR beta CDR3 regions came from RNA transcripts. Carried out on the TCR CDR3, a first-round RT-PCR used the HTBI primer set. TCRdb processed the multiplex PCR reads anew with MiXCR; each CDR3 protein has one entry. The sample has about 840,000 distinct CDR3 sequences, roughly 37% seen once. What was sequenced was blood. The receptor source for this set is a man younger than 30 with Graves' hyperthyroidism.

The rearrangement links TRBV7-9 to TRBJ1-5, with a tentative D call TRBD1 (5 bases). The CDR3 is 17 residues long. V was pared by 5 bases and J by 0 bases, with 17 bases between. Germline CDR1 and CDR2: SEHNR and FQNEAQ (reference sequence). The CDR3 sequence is CASSLVVGPYSNQPQHF. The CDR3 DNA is TGTGCCAGCAGCCTCGTTGTGGGACCATATAGCAATCAGCCCCAGCATTTT.

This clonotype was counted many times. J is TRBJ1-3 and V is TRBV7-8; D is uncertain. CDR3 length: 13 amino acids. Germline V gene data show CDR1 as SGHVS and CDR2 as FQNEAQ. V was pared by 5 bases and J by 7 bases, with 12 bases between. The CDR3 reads CASSPHWENTIYF. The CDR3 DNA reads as TGTGCCAGCAGCCCACACTGGGAGAACACCATATATTTT.

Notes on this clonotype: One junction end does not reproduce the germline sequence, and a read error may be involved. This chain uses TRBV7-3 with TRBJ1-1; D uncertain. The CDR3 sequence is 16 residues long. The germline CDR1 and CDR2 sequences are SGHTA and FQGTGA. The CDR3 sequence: CASSQDNDWTNTEAFF. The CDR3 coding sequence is TGCGCCAGCAGCCAAGATAATGACTGGACGAACACTGAAGCTTTCTTT.

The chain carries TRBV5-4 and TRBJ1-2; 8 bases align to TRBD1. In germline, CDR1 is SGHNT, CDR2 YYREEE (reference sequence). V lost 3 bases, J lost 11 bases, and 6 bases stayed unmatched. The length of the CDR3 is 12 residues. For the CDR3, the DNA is TGTGCCAGCAGCTGGGAGACAGGGGAGTACACCTTC. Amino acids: CASSWETGEYTF.

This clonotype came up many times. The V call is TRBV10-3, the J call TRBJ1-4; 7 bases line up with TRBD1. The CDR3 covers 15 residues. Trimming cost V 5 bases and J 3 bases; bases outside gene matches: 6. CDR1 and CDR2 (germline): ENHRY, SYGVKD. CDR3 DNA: TGTGCCATCAGTTCTCCGGGACAGTCTAATGAAAAACTGTTTTTT. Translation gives CAISSPGQSNEKLFF.

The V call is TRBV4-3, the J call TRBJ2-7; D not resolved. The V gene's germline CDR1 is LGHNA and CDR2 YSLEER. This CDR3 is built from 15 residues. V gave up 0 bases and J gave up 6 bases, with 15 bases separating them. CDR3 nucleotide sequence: TGCGCCAGCAGCCAAGATTTAGGCCTCCTCGGCGAGCAGTACTTC. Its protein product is CASSQDLGLLGEQYF.

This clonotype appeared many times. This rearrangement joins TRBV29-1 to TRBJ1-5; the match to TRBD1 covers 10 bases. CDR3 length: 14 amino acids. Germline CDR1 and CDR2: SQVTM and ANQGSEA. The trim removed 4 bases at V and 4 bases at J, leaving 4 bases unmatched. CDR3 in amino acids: CSVVGQGINQPQHF. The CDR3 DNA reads TGCAGCGTTGTGGGACAGGGGATTAATCAGCCCCAGCATTTT.

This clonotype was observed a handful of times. The CDR3 nucleotides read TGTGCCAGTAGTACTCCGGGTGCGGGGTCGGGGAGCAATCAGCCCCAGCATTTT. Translated, it gives CASSTPGAGSGSNQPQHF. This chain connects TRBV19 to TRBJ1-5; the D is unclear. The CDR3 runs 18 residues. Germline V gene sequence: CDR1 LNHDA, CDR2 SQIVND (reference sequence). The V end was cut by 4 bases, the J end by 1 base, with 20 bases between.

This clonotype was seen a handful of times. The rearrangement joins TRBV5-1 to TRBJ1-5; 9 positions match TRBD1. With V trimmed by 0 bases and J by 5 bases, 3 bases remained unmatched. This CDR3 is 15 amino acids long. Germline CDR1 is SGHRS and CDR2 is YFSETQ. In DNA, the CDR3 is TGCGCCAGCAGCTTGGGTACAGGGGGCCATCAGCCCCAGCATTTT. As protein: CASSLGTGGHQPQHF.

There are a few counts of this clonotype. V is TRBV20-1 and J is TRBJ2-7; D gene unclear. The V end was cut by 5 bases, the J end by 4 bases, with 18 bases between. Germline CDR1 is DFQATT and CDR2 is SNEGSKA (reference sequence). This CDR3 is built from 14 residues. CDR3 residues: CSASSWWEAYEQYF. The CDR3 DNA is TGCAGTGCTTCATCTTGGTGGGAAGCTTACGAGCAGTACTTC.

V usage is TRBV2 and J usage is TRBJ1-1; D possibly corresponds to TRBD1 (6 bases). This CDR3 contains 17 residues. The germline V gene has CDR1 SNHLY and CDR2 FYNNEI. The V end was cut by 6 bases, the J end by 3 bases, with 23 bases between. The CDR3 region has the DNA TGTGCCAGCAGGCCTAGAGCCAGGGGTACCGGCGACACTGAAGCTTTCTTT. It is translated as CASRPRARGTGDTEAFF. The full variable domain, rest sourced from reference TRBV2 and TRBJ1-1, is EPEVTQTPSHQVTQMGQEVILRCVPISNHLYFYWYRQILGQKVEFLVSFYNNEISEKSEIFDDQFSVERPDGSNFTLKIRSTKLEDSAMYFCASRPRARGTGDTEAFFGQGTRLTVV.

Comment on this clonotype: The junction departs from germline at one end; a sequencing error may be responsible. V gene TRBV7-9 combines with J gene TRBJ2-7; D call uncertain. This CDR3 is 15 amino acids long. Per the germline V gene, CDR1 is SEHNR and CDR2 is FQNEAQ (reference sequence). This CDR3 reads CASSLAKGTTYEQYF. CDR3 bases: TGCGCCAGCAGCTTGGCAAAGGGAACAACCTACGAGCAGTACTTC.

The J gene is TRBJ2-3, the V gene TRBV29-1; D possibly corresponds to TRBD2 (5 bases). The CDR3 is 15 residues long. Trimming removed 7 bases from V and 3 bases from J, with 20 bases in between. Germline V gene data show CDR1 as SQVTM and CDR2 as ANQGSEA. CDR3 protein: CSAEEDHPGTDTQYF. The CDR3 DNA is TGCAGCGCCGAGGAGGACCACCCCGGGACAGATACGCAGTATTTT.

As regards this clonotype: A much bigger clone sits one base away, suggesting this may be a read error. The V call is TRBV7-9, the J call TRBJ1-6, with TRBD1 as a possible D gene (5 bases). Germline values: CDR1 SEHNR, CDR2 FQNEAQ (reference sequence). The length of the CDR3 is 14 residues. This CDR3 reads CASGQDSYYSPLHF. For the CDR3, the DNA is TGCGCCAGCGGCCAAGACAGCTACTATTCACCCCTCCACTTT.

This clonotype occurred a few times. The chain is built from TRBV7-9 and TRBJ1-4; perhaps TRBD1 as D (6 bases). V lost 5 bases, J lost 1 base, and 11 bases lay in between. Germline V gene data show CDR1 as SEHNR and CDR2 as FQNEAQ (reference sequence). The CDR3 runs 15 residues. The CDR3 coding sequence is TGTGCCAGCAGCATCTACAGGGAAACTAATGAAAAACTGTTTTTT. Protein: CASSIYRETNEKLFF.

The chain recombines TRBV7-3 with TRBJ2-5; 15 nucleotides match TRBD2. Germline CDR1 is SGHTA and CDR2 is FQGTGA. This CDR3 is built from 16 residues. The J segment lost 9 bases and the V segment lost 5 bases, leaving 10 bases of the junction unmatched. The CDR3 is CASSQIYGTSGGSQYF. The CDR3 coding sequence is TGTGCCAGCAGCCAGATCTATGGGACTAGCGGGGGGTCCCAGTACTTC.

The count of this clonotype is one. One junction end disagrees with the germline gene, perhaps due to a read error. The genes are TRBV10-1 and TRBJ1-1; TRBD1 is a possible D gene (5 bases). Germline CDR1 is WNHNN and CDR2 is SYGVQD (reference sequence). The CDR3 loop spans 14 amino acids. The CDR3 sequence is CASSPFEGRAEAFF. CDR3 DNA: TGTGCCAGTAGTCCCTTCGAGGGGAGGGCTGAAGCTTTCTTT.

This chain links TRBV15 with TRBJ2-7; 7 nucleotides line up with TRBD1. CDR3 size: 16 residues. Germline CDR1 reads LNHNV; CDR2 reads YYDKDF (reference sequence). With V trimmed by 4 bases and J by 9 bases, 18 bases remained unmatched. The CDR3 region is CATSTGTATTDSGQYF. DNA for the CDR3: TGTGCCACCAGCACCGGGACAGCTACGACCGATTCGGGGCAGTACTTC.

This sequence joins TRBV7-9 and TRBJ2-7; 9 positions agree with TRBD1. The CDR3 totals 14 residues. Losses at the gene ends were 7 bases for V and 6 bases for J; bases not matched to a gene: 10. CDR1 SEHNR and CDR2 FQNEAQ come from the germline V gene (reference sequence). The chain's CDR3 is CASKVGTGISEQYF. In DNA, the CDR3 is TGTGCCAGCAAAGTCGGGACAGGGATCAGCGAGCAGTACTTC.

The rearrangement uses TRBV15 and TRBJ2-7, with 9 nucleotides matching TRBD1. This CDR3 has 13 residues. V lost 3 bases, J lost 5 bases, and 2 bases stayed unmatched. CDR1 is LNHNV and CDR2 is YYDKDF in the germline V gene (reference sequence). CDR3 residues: CATSSWTGDEQYF. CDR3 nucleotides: TGTGCCACCAGCAGTTGGACAGGGGACGAGCAGTACTTC.

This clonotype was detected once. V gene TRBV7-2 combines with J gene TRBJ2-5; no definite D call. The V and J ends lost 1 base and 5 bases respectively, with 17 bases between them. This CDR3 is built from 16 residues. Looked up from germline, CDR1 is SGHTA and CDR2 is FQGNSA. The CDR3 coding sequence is TGTGCCAGCAGCTTAGGGCTGACTTGGGTAGGGGAGACCCAGTACTTC. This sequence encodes CASSLGLTWVGETQYF.

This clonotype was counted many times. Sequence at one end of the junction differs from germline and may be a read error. The CDR3 region has the DNA TGTGCCAGCAGGATCGGCAGGGGCAGCCCCATCTCCTTC. Translated, it gives CASRIGRGSPISF. V usage is TRBV7-2 and J usage is TRBJ2-7; tentative D call: TRBD1 (6 bases). The CDR3 loop spans 13 amino acids. In germline, CDR1 is SGHTA, CDR2 FQGNSA. Looking up the rest from reference TRBV7-2 and TRBJ2-7 gives the full variable domain: GAGVSQSPSNKVTEKGKDVELRCDPISGHTALYWYRQSLGQGLEFLIYFQGNSAPDKSGLPSDRFSAERTGGSVSTLTIQRTQQEDSAVYLCASRIGRGSPISFGPGTRLTVT.

CDR3 coding DNA: TGCAGCGTTGAAGATGGGCGGGGTACCGGGGAGCTGTTTTTT. Residues: CSVEDGRGTGELFF. This chain links TRBV29-1 with TRBJ2-2; TRBD2 might be the D (6 bases). CDR1 is SQVTM and CDR2 is ANQGSEA in the germline V gene. V lost 0 bases and J lost 5, with 10 bases in between. The CDR3 has 14 amino acids.

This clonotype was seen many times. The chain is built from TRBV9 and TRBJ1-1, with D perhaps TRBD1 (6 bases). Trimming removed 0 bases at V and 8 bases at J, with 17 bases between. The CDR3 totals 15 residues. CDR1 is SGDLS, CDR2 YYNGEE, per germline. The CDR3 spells CASSVDHRETEEAFF. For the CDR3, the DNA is TGTGCCAGCAGCGTAGATCACAGGGAAACCGAGGAAGCTTTCTTT.

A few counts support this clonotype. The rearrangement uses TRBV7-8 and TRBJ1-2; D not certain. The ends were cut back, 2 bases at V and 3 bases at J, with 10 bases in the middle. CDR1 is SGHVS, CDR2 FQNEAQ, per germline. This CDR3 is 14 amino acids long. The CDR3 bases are TGTGCCAGCAGCTTATCTTCCCGGGACTATGGCTACACCTTC. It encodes CASSLSSRDYGYTF. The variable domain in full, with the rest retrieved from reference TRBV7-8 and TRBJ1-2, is GAGVSQSPRYKVAKRGQDVALRCDPISGHVSLFWYQQALGQGPEFLTYFQNEAQLDKSGLPSDRFFAERPEGSVSTLKIQRTQQEDSAVYLCASSLSSRDYGYTFGSGTRLTVV.

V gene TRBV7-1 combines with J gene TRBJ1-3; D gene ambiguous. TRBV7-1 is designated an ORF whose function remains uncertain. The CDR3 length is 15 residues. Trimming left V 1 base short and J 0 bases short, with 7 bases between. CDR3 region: CASSSVAPSGNTIYF. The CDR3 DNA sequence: TGTGCCAGCAGCTCAGTCGCGCCCTCTGGAAACACCATATATTTT.

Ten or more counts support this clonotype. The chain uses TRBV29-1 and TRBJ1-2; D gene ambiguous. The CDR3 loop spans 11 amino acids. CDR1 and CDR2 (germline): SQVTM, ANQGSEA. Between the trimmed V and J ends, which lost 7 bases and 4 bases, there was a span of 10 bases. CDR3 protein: CSADASYGYTF. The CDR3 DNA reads TGCAGCGCTGATGCCAGCTATGGCTACACCTTC.

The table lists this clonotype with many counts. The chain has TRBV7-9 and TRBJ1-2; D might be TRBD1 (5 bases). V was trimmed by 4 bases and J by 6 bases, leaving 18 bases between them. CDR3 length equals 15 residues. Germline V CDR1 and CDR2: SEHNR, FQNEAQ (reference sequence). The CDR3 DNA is TGTGCCAGCAGCTCGCCGACAGAGGGAGGCGATGGCTACACCTTC. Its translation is CASSSPTEGGDGYTF. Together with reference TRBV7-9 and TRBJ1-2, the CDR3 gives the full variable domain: DTGVSQNPRHKITKRGQNVTFRCDPISEHNRLYWYRQTLGQGPEFLTYFQNEAQLEKSRLLSDRFSAERPKGSFSTLEIQRTEQGDSAMYLCASSSPTEGGDGYTFGSGTRLTVV.

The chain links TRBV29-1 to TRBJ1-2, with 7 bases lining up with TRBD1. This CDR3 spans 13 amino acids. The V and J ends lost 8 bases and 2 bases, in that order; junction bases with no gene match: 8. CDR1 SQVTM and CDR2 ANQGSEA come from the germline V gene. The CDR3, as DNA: TGCAGCTTAGACAGGGAGGGGAACTATGGCTACACCTTC. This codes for CSLDREGNYGYTF.

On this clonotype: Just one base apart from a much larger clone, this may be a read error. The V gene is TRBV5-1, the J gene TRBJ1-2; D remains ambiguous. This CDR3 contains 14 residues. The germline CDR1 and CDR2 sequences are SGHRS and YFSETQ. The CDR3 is CASSLETVYYGHTF. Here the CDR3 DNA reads TGCGCCAGCAGCTTGGAAACAGTTTACTATGGCCACACCTTC.

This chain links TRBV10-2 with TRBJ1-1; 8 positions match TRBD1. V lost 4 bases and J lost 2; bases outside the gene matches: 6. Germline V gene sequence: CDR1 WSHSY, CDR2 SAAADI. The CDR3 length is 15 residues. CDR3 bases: TGCGCCAGCAGTGTAGGTGGACAGGGCAACACTGAAGCTTTCTTT. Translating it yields CASSVGGQGNTEAFF.

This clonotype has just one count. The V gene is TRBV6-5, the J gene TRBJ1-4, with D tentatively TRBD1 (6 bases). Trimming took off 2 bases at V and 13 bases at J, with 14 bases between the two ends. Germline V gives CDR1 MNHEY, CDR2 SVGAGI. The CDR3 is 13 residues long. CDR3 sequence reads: CASSYDVGGRLFF. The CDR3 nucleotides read TGTGCCAGCAGTTACGATGTCGGGGGCCGACTGTTTTTT.